The present T cell receptor beta chain was sequenced within a study of T cells in Graves' hyperthyroidism and ophthalmopathy. Study-level points and caveats: Most thyroid-expanded clonotypes above 0.001 were also found in blood.

The investigators amplified TCR beta CDR3 regions from RNA transcripts. Primed by the HTBI set, a first-round RT-PCR was run on the TCR CDR3. Each CDR3 protein is one row after TCRdb ran MiXCR on the multiplex PCR reads. In the table there are under 400,000 distinct CDR3 sequences, approximately 13% of which are singletons. This clonotype was counted at least ten times. The target antigen is unknown. The CDR3 is made up of 12 amino acids. Trimming removed 2 bases from V and 6 bases from J, with 6 bases in between. Germline V lookup: CDR1 PRHDT, CDR2 FYEKMQ (reference sequence). Graves' hyperthyroidism without ophthalmopathy progression within 18 months was termed stable. About 10 ml fresh peripheral blood yielded the PBMCs.

V gene TRBV13 combines with J gene TRBJ2-3; D remains unclear. The sample taken for sequencing was blood. The TCR was taken from a woman aged 18-29 years with Graves' hyperthyroidism. CDR3 in amino acids: CASSLLGDTQYF. Here the CDR3 DNA reads TGTGCCAGCAGCTTACTGGGGGATACGCAGTATTTT.